The 20 T cell receptor beta chains below were found in one sample sequenced in a study of T-cell memory formation after mild COVID-19 (dated by TCRdb to the early 2020s). To prepare the library, 5' RACE was applied. Sequencing relied on an Illumina NovaSeq 6000. The public sequencing data were trimmed at Q25 with fastp and processed into clonotypes with MiXCR by TCRdb, which kept only in-frame beta chains. Each CDR3 protein appears once, grouped with its most common genes and DNA. The sample table contains 300,000 to 350,000 distinct CDR3 sequences; only one count was recorded for roughly an eighth of them. 21% of the sample comes from the top ten. Sample: PBMCs or a T cell subset sorted from them (not recorded which). The source of these receptors is a man between 18 and 35 years old who had mild COVID-19 (a few samples of this study predate the infection). The sample titles of this study are shuffled in the database, so cell type and time point are left out; the donor was told from shared clones.

In its sample, this clonotype was seen a few times. DNA for the CDR3: TGTGCCAGCAGCCAATTGGACTATGGCTACACCTTC. Translation gives CASSQLDYGYTF. This chain joins TRBV3-1 and TRBJ1-2; D is ambiguous. This CDR3 has 12 residues. CDR1 is LGHDT, CDR2 YNNKEL, per germline (reference sequence). V was shortened by 2 bases and J by 3 bases, with 4 bases between the two germline ends.

The V and J genes are TRBV6-2 or TRBV6-3 and TRBJ2-4; the D gene could be TRBD1 or TRBD2 (5 bases each). The CDR3 is made up of 14 amino acids. Germline V gene data show CDR1 as MNHEY and CDR2 as SVGEGT. Trimming removed 7 bases from V and 6 bases from J, with 16 bases in between. CDR3 coding DNA: TGTGCCAGCAAAGCATTCCGGGACCTAAACATTCAGTACTTC. Its translation: CASKAFRDLNIQYF.

This clonotype has a handful of counts. The rearrangement joins TRBV20-1 to TRBJ2-3; 12 nucleotides agree with TRBD2. Germline CDR1 reads DFQATT; CDR2 reads SNEGSKA (reference sequence). Unmatched junction bases numbered 3, after V lost 2 bases and J lost 0 bases. This CDR3 has 16 amino acids. Written as DNA, the CDR3 is TGCAGTGCTAGAAGGACTAGCGGGATTAGCACAGATACGCAGTATTTT. Its translation: CSARRTSGISTDTQYF.

The rearrangement uses TRBV4-3 and TRBJ1-2; D gene uncertain. Deletions cut 2 bases from V and 1 base from J, with 11 bases between. CDR1 and CDR2 from the germline V gene are LGHNA and YSLEER. The CDR3 extends over 15 amino acids. CDR3 sequence reads: CASSQLFGNNYGYTF. Written as DNA, the CDR3 is TGCGCCAGCAGCCAATTATTCGGGAATAACTATGGCTACACCTTC.

This clonotype has a handful of counts. This chain uses TRBV24-1 with TRBJ1-4, with TRBD1 as a possible D gene (6 bases). Germline V gene sequence: CDR1 KGHDR, CDR2 SFDVKD. V gave up 4 bases and J gave up 0 bases, with 11 bases separating them. The CDR3 loop spans 16 amino acids. CDR3 DNA sequence: TGTGCCACCAGTGAAGCTTGGACAGCAACTAATGAAAAACTGTTTTTT. Its translation is CATSEAWTATNEKLFF.

This clonotype was found a few times. The chain couples TRBV5-1 to TRBJ2-1; TRBD1 aligns across 7 bases. The CDR3 is made up of 16 amino acids. V dropped 7 bases and J dropped 2; count of bases not matched to a gene: 12. Germline V gives CDR1 SGHRS, CDR2 YFSETQ. CDR3 in amino acids: CASGGQSNSPYNEQFF. CDR3 sequence (DNA): TGCGCCAGCGGGGGACAGAGTAACTCTCCCTACAATGAGCAGTTCTTC.

This clonotype was detected only a few times. V gene TRBV7-2 combines with J gene TRBJ1-3; no definite D call. The V and J ends lost 6 bases and 2 bases respectively, with 8 bases between them. This CDR3 spans 13 amino acids. Per germline, CDR1 SGHTA and CDR2 FQGNSA. The chain's CDR3 is CASRDSPGNTIYF. The CDR3 nucleotides read TGTGCCAGCAGGGATTCTCCTGGAAACACCATATATTTT.

This chain links TRBV28 with TRBJ2-2; the match to TRBD1 covers 7 bases. Germline CDR1 MDHEN, CDR2 SYDVKM. CDR3 length: 14 residues. V shed 4 bases, J shed 7 bases, and the junction held 6 bases outside the gene matches. CDR3 sequence: CASSSNRGGGELFF. In nucleotides, the CDR3 is TGTGCCAGCAGTTCTAACAGGGGTGGCGGGGAGCTGTTTTTT. Filled out from reference TRBV28 and TRBJ2-2, the complete variable domain reads DVKVTQSSRYLVKRTGEKVFLECVQDMDHENMFWYRQDPGLGLRLIYFSYDVKMKEKGDIPEGYSVSREKKERFSLILESASTNQTSMYLCASSSNRGGGELFFGEGSRLTVL.

This clonotype was detected many times. V gene TRBV5-1 combines with J gene TRBJ2-1; D ambiguous. Germline values: CDR1 SGHRS, CDR2 YFSETQ. The CDR3 has 12 amino acids. V dropped 3 bases and J dropped 4 bases, with 5 bases sitting between them. The CDR3 here is CASSSLYNEQFF. In nucleotides, the CDR3 is TGCGCCAGCAGCTCCTTATACAATGAGCAGTTCTTC.

This clonotype has only one observation. This chain links TRBV28 with TRBJ2-7; D assignment may be TRBD1 or TRBD2 (5 bases each). CDR1 MDHEN and CDR2 SYDVKM come from the germline V gene. Trimming removed 5 bases from V and 4 bases from J, with 21 bases in between. The CDR3 totals 16 residues. The DNA of the CDR3 is TGTGCCAGCAGTCCCCACGGGGCAGCAAATATTTACGAGCAGTACGTC. Translating gives CASSPHGAANIYEQYV.

V gene TRBV7-2 combines with J gene TRBJ2-5; possibly TRBD1 for D (7 bases). From germline, CDR1 is SGHTA and CDR2 FQGNSA. The V end lost 5 bases, the J end lost 7 bases, and 23 bases lay between the germline ends. The CDR3 has 16 residues. CDR3 sequence (DNA): TGTGCCAGCAGCGCCGGCGGGACAGCGGCGGGTGGGACCCAGTACTTC. This sequence encodes CASSAGGTAAGGTQYF.

This chain connects TRBV6-6 to TRBJ2-7, with 13 positions matching TRBD2. Losses at the gene ends were 6 bases for V and 4 bases for J; bases not matched to a gene: 9. The CDR3 runs to 16 residues. CDR1 and CDR2 from the germline V gene are MNHNY and SVGAGI (reference sequence). DNA of the CDR3: TGTGCCAGCAGCACTAGGACTAGCGGGGGCGCGTACGAGCAGTACGTC. Its protein is CASSTRTSGGAYEQYV.

This rearrangement joins TRBV2 to TRBJ2-1; D might be TRBD1 (5 bases). Germline CDR1 reads SNHLY; CDR2 reads FYNNEI. The CDR3 totals 12 residues. Trimming took 4 bases from V and 15 from J, leaving 16 bases between them. In DNA, the CDR3 is TGTGCCAGCAGTGGCAGGGATCGGATAGGGTTCTTC. Its translation is CASSGRDRIGFF. The full variable domain, its missing parts supplied by reference TRBV2 and TRBJ2-1, is EPEVTQTPSHQVTQMGQEVILRCVPISNHLYFYWYRQILGQKVEFLVSFYNNEISEKSEIFDDQFSVERPDGSNFTLKIRSTKLEDSAMYFCASSGRDRIGFFGPGTRLTVL.

This chain's CDR3 is CASSLFTGIGYGYTF. The DNA of the CDR3 is TGTGCCAGCAGTTTGTTCACAGGGATAGGCTATGGCTACACCTTC. The chain couples TRBV12-3 or TRBV12-4 to TRBJ1-2; tentative D call: TRBD1 (6 bases). This CDR3 has 15 residues. Trimming removed 3 bases at V and 4 bases at J, with 15 bases between.

The sample holds many counts of this clonotype. This sequence joins TRBV7-2 and TRBJ1-2; D unclear. Trimming stripped 5 bases from V and 0 bases from J, with 4 bases between. CDR1 and CDR2 (germline): SGHTA, FQGNSA. This CDR3 has 12 amino acids. CDR3 protein: CASSQPNYGYTF. The DNA for the CDR3 is TGTGCCAGCAGCCAACCTAACTATGGCTACACCTTC.

This clonotype was detected ten times or more. This chain links TRBV2 with TRBJ2-1; 7 bases fit TRBD1. The germline V gene encodes CDR1 SNHLY and CDR2 FYNNEI. V shed 6 bases and J 4 bases; nucleotides not matched to a gene: 6. The CDR3 is 14 amino acids. In nucleotides, the CDR3 is TGTGCCAGCAGGCCTCCGGGACAGTACAATGAGCAGTTCTTC. Translation: CASRPPGQYNEQFF.

This clonotype showed up many times. This CDR3 reads CASSPPGRDTQYF. CDR3 bases: TGTGCCAGCAGTCCCCCCGGCCGAGATACGCAGTATTTT. V usage is TRBV12-3 or TRBV12-4 and J usage is TRBJ2-3; D unresolved. This CDR3 region has 13 residues. Trimming pared 5 bases from V and 5 bases from J, leaving 11 bases between.

The V gene is TRBV10-3, the J gene TRBJ1-6; D gene uncertain. The germline gives CDR1 ENHRY, CDR2 SYGVKD. CDR3 size: 13 residues. Trimming took 4 bases from V and 7 from J, leaving 8 bases between them. The CDR3 spells CAISGGWNSPLHF. The CDR3 nucleotides are TGTGCCATCAGTGGGGGTTGGAATTCACCCCTCCACTTT.

This sequence joins TRBV12-3 or TRBV12-4 and TRBJ2-7; tentative D call: TRBD1 (6 bases). The CDR3 has 14 residues. V was cut by 5 bases and J by 6 bases, with 17 bases left in between. CDR3 in amino acids: CASSATGMVGEQYV. In DNA, the CDR3 is TGTGCCAGCAGTGCTACAGGGATGGTGGGCGAGCAGTACGTC.

This clonotype was detected a few times. This may come from a read error, since a much larger clone is one base off. The CDR3 DNA follows: TGTGCCAGCAGCATACAGGGCACAGATACGCAGTATTTT. Amino acid sequence: CASSIQGTDTQYF. The chain couples TRBV7-3 to TRBJ2-3; the D gene is possibly TRBD1 (5 bases). Between the trimmed V and J ends, which lost 5 bases and 1 base, there was a span of 7 bases. Per the germline V gene, CDR1 is SGHTA and CDR2 is FQGTGA. The CDR3 has 13 residues.